This T cell receptor (beta chain) was captured in a study of blood T cell repertoires in COVID-19. Study at large: Some COVID-19 samples were acute and others convalescent; all came from the United States, Italy and Spain. PBMCs, B-cell-depleted T cells, or T cells provided the cDNA or gDNA that made up the material.

This CDR3 is 15 amino acids long. The V end was cut by 0 bases, the J end by 4 bases, with 13 bases between. Germline V gives CDR1 SGHRS, CDR2 YFSETQ. Original processing notes: Counts of nucleated cells, estimated from reference gene primer amplification, were obtained. Repertoires were generated with immunoSEQ multiplex PCR, while TCRdb's copy carries only in-frame clones and drops some. The DNA was the basis for D and trimming; V, J and clone size are from that table. Here the sample spans about 200,000 clones, more than 75% being singletons. The material sequenced was peripheral blood. This clonotype was obtained from a human donor in a cohort sampled during active COVID-19. V and J are TRBV5-1 and TRBJ1-1, with no clear D. CDR3 in amino acids: CASSLAGQRSTEAFF. CDR3 bases: TGCGCCAGCAGCTTGGCTGGCCAGCGAAGCACTGAAGCTTTCTTT.